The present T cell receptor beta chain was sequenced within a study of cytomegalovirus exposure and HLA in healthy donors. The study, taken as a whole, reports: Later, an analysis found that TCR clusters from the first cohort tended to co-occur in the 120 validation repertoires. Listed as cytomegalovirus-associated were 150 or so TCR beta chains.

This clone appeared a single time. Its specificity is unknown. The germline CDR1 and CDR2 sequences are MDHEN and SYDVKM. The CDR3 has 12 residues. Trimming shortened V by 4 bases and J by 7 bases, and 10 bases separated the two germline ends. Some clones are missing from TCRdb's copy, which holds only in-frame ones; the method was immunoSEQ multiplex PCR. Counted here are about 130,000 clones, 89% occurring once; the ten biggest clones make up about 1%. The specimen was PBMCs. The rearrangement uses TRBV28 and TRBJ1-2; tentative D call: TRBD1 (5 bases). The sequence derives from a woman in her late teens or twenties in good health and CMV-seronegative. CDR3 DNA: TGTGCCAGCAGTTCAGGGCAACGTGGCTACACCTTC. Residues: CASSSGQRGYTF.